What follows are 2 T cell receptor beta chains derived from one specimen sequenced in a study of shared clonotypes between healthy human individuals. Data came from immunoSEQ multiplex PCR; TCRdb stores just in-frame clones and leaves some out. The profile shows 850,000 to 1,100,000 clones, roughly 77% of them singletons. The sequenced material came from memory CD4+ T cells from PBMCs. Subset given: CD45RA-negative fraction. The receptors derive from a man younger than 30 in good health. Some clones in this sample may be carry-over from other donors' samples.

The chain employs TRBV4-1 and TRBJ2-5, with 8 positions matching TRBD2. The V segment lost 1 base and the J segment 1 base; nucleotides outside the gene matches: 2. CDR1 is MGHRA, CDR2 YSYEKL, per germline. The CDR3 covers 15 residues. The CDR3 nucleotides are TGCGCCAGCAGCCAAGGACTAGCGAGCCAAGAGACCCAGTACTTC. It is translated as CASSQGLASQETQYF.

In this sample, this clone turned up once. This chain connects TRBV19 to TRBJ1-4, with D possibly TRBD1 on 5 matching bases. CDR1 and CDR2 (germline): LNHDA, SQIVND (reference sequence). V dropped 5 bases and J dropped 3 bases, with 10 bases sitting between them. This CDR3 spans 14 amino acids. The DNA of the CDR3 is TGTGCCAGTAGTCCCGGGACGTCTAATGAAAAACTGTTTTTT. Translating it yields CASSPGTSNEKLFF.